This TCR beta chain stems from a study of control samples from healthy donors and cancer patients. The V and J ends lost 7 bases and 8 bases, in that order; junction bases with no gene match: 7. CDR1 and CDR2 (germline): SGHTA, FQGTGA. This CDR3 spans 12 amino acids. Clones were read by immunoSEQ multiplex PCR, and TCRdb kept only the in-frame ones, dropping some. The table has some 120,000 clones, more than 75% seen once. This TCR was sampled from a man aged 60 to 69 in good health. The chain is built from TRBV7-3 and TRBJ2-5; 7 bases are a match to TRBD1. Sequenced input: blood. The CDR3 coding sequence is TGTGCCAGCACCCTACAGGGGATAACCCAGTACTTC. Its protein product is CASTLQGITQYF.